This record covers a single T cell receptor beta chain. The data are from a study of blood T cell repertoires in COVID-19. Germline V gives CDR1 MNHEY, CDR2 SVGAGI. The CDR3 covers 15 residues. Trimming took off 6 bases at V and 0 bases at J, with 15 bases between the two ends. Data came from immunoSEQ multiplex PCR; TCRdb stores just in-frame clones and leaves some out. The data contain about 220,000 clones, roughly 89% of them singletons. Grouping used clinical history reported by participants in a survey and questionnaire. This clonotype was obtained from a man aged 25 to 45 who had been exposed to COVID-19. The chain is built from TRBV6-5 and TRBJ2-7; the D gene is possibly TRBD2 (7 bases). Sequenced: PBMCs or T cells enriched from blood (not recorded which). CDR3 DNA sequence: TGTGCCAGCAGACCGGGGCGGGGGCTCTCCTACGAGCAGTACTTC. Protein sequence: CASRPGRGLSYEQYF.